This paragraph covers one TCR beta chain sequence. The antigen it recognizes is unknown. It has no much larger one-base neighbor in the sample; base qualities were not kept. The collaborating institutions used their own protocols to collect whole blood in K2EDTA tubes. Collaborator samples were shipped for TCRbeta analysis as frozen whole blood, isolated PBMCs, or DNA extracted from either sample type. The sample is drawn from a study of blood T cell repertoires in COVID-19 (dated by TCRdb to about 2020). Regarding the research as a whole: The collaborator samples originated in the United States, Italy and Spain and spanned the acute and convalescent phases of COVID-19. A freely available public database, intended as a resource for researchers studying the immune response to SARS-CoV-2, is where the repertoires were released. The prospective study material was composed of cDNA or gDNA derived from T cells, B-cell-depleted T cells, or PBMCs. Subjects who had been exposed to COVID-19, were actively infected with it, or had recovered from it provided the deeply sampled blood TCRbeta repertoires that made up the dataset. HLA class I and class II types, where available, came from metadata supplied by the sample provider rather than from assay-based typing. A de-identified subject ID, COVID-19 status, age in years and sex were almost always included in the sample metadata. Samples were obtained from the ongoing ImmuneRACE study (first 160 participants) and from over 1,000 subjects provided by 6 global collaborators. On the study overall, not on this receptor specifically: The quantity of clinical and demographic metadata differed by source and by participant and was supplied without curation.

The immunoSEQ Assay, a bias-controlled multiplex PCR, was used to amplify TCRbeta CDR3 regions from genomic DNA. Regarding the original processing steps: The number of nucleated cells in each sample was estimated from the amplification of reference gene primers within the assay. To quantify the absolute abundance of each unique TCRbeta CDR3 rearrangement, sequence reads were collapsed and filtered. For each sample, productive Simpson clonality was calculated as the square root of Simpson's diversity index over productive rearrangements. The table comes from immuneACCESS by way of TCRdb, which keeps in-frame sequences with V and J called. Part of the clones is missing from these tables; in studies checked, under half for an unresolved V gene and the rest for unknown reasons. V, J and clone size reflect that table, while D and trimming were determined from the DNA. A total of fewer than 120,000 clones appear in this sample, 80% to 90% of them only once. 16% of the sample is held by the ten biggest clonotypes.

Compared with germline, V lacks 0 bases and J lacks 6 bases; bases without a gene match: 6. The CDR3, from cysteine to phenylalanine, totals 14 residues. The retained sequence is limited to the CDR3, 42 bases, with the frame set at the first base. From the germline V gene (reference sequence), CDR1 is GTSNPN and CDR2 is SVGIG. The TCR comes from a woman aged 60-75 years with acute or convalescent COVID-19. Sequenced sample: peripheral blood. The chain is encoded by TRBV30 joined to TRBJ2-7; TRBD1 agrees with 9 junctional bases. The base sequence is TGTGCCTGGAGTGTAGGGGGGACAGGGAGCGAGCAGTACTTC. Translation gives CAWSVGGTGSEQYF.